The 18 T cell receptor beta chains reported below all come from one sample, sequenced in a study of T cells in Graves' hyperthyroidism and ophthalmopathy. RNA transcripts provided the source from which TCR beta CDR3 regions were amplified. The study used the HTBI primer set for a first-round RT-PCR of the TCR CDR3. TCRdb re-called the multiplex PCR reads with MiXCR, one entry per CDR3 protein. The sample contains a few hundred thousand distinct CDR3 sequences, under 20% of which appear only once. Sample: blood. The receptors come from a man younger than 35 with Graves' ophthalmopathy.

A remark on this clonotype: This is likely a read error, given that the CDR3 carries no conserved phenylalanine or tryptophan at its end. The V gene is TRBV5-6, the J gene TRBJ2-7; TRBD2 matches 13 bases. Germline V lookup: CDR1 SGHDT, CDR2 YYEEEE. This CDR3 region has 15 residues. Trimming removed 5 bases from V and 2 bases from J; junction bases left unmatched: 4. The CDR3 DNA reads TGTGCCAGCAGTACCGGGACTAGCGGGGCCTACGAGCAGTACCTC. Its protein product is CASSTGTSGAYEQYL.

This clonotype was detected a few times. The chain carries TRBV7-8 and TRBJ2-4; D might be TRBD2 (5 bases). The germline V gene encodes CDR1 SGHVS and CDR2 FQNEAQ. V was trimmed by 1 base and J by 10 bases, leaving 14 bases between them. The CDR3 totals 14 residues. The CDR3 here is CASSLDQASGIQYF. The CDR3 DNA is TGTGCCAGCAGCTTAGATCAGGCATCGGGGATTCAGTACTTC.

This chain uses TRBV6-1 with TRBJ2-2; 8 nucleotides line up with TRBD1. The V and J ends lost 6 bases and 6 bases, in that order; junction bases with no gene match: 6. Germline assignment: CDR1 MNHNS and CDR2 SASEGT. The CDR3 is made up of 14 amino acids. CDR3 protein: CASRKQGGPGELFF. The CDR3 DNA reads TGTGCCAGCAGAAAACAGGGGGGACCCGGGGAGCTGTTTTTT.

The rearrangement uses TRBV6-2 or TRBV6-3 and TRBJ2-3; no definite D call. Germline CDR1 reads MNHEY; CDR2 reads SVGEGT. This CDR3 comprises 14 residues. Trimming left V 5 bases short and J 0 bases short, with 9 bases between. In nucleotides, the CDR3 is TGTGCCAGCAGTACACCCGGGAGCACAGATACGCAGTATTTT. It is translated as CASSTPGSTDTQYF.

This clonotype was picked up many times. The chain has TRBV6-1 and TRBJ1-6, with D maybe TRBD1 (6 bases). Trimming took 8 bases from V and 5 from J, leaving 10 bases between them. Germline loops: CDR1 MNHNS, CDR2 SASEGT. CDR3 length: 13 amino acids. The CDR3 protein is CASAGQNNSPLHF. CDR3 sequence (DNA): TGTGCCAGCGCCGGACAGAATAATTCACCCCTCCACTTT.

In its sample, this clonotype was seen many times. The DNA for the CDR3 is TGTGCCAGCAGCCGGACTAGCGGGGGCACAGATACGCAGTATTTT. Translation: CASSRTSGGTDTQYF. The gene calls are TRBV13 and TRBJ2-3; 12 nucleotides line up with TRBD2. Germline V gives CDR1 PRHDT, CDR2 FYEKMQ (reference sequence). The CDR3 has 15 residues. V lost 5 bases to trimming and J lost 1 base; unmatched junction nucleotides: 1. The full variable domain, rest sourced from reference TRBV13 and TRBJ2-3, is AAGVIQSPRHLIKEKRETATLKCYPIPRHDTVYWYQQGPGQDPQFLISFYEKMQSDKGSIPDRFSAQQFSDYHSELNMSSLELGDSALYFCASSRTSGGTDTQYFGPGTRLTVL.

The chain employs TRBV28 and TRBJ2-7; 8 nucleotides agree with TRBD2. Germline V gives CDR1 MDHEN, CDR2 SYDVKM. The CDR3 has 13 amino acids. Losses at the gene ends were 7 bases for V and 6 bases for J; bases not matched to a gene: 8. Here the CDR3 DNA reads TGTGCCAGCACCTCTCTAGCGGGTAGCGAGCAGTACTTC. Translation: CASTSLAGSEQYF.

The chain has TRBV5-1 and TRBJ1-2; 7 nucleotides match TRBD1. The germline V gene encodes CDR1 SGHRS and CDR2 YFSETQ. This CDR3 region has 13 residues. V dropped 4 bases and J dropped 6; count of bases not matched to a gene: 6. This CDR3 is CASSRTGENGYTF. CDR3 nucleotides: TGCGCCAGCAGCCGAACAGGGGAGAATGGCTACACCTTC. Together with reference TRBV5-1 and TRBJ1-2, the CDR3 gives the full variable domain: KAGVTQTPRYLIKTRGQQVTLSCSPISGHRSVSWYQQTPGQGLQFLFEYFSETQRNKGNFPGRFSGRQFSNSRSEMNVSTLELGDSALYLCASSRTGENGYTFGSGTRLTVV.

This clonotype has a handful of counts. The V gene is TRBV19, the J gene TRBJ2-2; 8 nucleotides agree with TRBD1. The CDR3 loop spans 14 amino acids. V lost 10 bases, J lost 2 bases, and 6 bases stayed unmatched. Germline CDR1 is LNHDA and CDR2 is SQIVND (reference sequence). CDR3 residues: CATSDRGNTGELFF. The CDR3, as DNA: TGTGCCACTTCCGACAGGGGAAACACCGGGGAGCTGTTTTTT.

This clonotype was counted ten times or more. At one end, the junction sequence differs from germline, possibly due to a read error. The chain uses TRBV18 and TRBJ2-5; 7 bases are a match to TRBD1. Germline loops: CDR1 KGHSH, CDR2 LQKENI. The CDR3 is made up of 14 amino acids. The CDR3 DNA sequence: TGTGCCAGCTCCCCACAGGGGTCGAGAGAGACCCAGTACTTC. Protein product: CASSPQGSRETQYF. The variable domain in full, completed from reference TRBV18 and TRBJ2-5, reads NAGVMQNPRHLVRRRGQEARLRCSPMKGHSHVYWYRQLPEEGLKFMVYLQKENIIDESGMPKERFSAEFPKEGPSILRIQQVVRGDSAAYFCASSPQGSRETQYFGPGTRLLVL.

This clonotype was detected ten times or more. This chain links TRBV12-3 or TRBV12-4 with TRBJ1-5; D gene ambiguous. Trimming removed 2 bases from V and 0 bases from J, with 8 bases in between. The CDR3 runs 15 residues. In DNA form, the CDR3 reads TGTGCCAGCAGTTTATGGGGAAATAGCAATCAGCCCCAGCATTTT. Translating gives CASSLWGNSNQPQHF.

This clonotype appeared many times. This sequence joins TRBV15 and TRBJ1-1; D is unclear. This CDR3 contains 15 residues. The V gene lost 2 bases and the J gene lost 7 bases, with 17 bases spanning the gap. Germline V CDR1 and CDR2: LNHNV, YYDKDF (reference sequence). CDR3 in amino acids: CATSRRVRPNDEAFF. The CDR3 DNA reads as TGTGCCACCAGCAGAAGGGTTCGGCCTAATGATGAAGCTTTCTTT.

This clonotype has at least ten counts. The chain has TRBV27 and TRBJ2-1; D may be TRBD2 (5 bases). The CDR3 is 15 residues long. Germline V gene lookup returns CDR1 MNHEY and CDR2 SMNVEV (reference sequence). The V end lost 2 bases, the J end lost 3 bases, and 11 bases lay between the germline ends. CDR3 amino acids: CASSLSADYYNEQFF. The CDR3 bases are TGTGCCAGCAGTTTAAGCGCAGACTACTACAATGAGCAGTTCTTC.

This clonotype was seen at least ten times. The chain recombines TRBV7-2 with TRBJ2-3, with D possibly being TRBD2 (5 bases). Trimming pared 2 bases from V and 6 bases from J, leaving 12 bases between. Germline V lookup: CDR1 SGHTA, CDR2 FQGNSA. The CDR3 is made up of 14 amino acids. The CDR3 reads CASSLQPSGDTQYF. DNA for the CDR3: TGTGCCAGCAGCTTACAGCCCAGCGGCGATACGCAGTATTTT. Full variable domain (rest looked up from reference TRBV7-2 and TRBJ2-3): GAGVSQSPSNKVTEKGKDVELRCDPISGHTALYWYRQSLGQGLEFLIYFQGNSAPDKSGLPSDRFSAERTGGSVSTLTIQRTQQEDSAVYLCASSLQPSGDTQYFGPGTRLTVL.

Written as DNA, the CDR3 is TGTGCCAGCAGTTTTGACGGGGCATCATACAATGAGCAGTTCTTC. Its translation is CASSFDGASYNEQFF. The chain uses TRBV27 and TRBJ2-1; the D gene could be TRBD1 or TRBD2 (5 bases each). V lost 3 bases and J 4 bases, leaving 13 bases between the germline ends. This CDR3 contains 15 residues. Germline CDR1 MNHEY, CDR2 SMNVEV (reference sequence).

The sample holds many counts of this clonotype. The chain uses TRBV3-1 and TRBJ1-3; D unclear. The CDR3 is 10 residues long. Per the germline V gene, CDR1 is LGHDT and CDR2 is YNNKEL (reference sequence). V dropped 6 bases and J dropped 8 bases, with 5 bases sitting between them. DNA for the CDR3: TGTGCCAGCAGTCGGGACACCATATATTTT. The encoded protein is CASSRDTIYF.

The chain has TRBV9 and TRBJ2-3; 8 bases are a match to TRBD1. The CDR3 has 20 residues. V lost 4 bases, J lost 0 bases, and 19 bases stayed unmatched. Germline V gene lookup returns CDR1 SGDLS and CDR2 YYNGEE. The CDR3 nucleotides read TGTGCCAGCAGCTTAGCGACTCCCGGACAGGGACCGATAAGCACAGATACGCAGTATTTT. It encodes CASSLATPGQGPISTDTQYF.

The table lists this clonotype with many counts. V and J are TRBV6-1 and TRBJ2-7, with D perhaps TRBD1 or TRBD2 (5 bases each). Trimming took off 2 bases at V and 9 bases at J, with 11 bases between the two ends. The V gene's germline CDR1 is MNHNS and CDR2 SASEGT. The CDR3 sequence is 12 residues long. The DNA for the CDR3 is TGTGCCAGCAGTGAAACGGGGCGAGGGCAGTACTTC. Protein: CASSETGRGQYF.